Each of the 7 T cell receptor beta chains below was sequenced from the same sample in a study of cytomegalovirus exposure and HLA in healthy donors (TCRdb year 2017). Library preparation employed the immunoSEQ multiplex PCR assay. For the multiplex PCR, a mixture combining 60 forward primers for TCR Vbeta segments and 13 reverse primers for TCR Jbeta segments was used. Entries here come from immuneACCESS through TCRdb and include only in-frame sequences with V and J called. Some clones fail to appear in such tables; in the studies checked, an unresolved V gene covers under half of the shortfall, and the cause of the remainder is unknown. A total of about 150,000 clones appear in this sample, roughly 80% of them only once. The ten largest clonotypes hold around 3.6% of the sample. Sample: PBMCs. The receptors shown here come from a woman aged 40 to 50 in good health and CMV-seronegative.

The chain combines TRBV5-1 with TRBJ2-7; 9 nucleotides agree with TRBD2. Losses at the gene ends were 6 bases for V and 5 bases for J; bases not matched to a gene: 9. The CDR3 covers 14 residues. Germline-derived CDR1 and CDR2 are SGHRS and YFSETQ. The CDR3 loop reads CASKIGGRADEQYF. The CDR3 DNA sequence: TGCGCCAGCAAGATAGGCGGGAGGGCCGACGAGCAGTACTTC.

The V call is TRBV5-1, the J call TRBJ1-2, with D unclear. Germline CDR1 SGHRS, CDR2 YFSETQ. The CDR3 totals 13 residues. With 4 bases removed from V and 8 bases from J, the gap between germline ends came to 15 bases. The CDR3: CASSPEWEGGYTF. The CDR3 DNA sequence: TGCGCCAGCAGCCCCGAGTGGGAGGGCGGCTACACCTTC. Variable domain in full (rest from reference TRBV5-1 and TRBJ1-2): KAGVTQTPRYLIKTRGQQVTLSCSPISGHRSVSWYQQTPGQGLQFLFEYFSETQRNKGNFPGRFSGRQFSNSRSEMNVSTLELGDSALYLCASSPEWEGGYTFGSGTRLTVV.

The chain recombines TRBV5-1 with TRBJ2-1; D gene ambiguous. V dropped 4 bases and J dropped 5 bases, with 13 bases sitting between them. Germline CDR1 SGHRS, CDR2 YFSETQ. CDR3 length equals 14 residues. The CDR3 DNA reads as TGCGCCAGCAGCCCATATCGGGTAGACAATGAGCAGTTCTTC. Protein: CASSPYRVDNEQFF.

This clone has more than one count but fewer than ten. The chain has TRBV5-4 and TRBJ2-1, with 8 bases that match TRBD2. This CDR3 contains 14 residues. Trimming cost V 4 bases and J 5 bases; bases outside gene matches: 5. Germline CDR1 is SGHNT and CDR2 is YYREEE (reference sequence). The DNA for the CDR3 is TGTGCCAGCAGCACGACTAGCGCGAACAATGAGCAGTTCTTC. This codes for CASSTTSANNEQFF.

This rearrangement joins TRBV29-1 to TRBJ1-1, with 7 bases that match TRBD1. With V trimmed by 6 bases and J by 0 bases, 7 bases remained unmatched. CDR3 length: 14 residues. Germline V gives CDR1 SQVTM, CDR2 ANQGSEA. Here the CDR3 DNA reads TGCAGCGTAATAAAACAGGGGATGAACACTGAAGCTTTCTTT. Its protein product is CSVIKQGMNTEAFF.

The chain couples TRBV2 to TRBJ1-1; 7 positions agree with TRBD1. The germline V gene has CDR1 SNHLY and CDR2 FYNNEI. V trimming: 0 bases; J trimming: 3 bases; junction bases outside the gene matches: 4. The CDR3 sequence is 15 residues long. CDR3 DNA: TGTGCCAGCAGTGAAGCAGGCAGGGGGGACACTGAAGCTTTCTTT. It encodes CASSEAGRGDTEAFF.

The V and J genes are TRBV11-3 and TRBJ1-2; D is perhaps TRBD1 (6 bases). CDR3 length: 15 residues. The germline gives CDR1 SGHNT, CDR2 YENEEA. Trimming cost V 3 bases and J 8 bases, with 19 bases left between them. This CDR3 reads CASSLSGTSSLGYTF. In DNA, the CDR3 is TGTGCCAGCAGCTTGAGTGGGACATCCTCGTTGGGCTACACCTTC. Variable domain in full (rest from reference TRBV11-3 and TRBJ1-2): EAGVVQSPRYKIIEKKQPVAFWCNPISGHNTLYWYLQNLGQGPELLIRYENEEAVDDSQLPKDRFSAERLKGVDSTLKIQPAELGDSAVYLCASSLSGTSSLGYTFGSGTRLTVV.